Listed below are T cell receptor beta chains from one sample, sequenced in a study of tumor and adjacent non-tumor tissue in lung cancer. TCRdb re-derived calls from the multiplex PCR reads in MiXCR, one entry per CDR3 protein. In the table there are 75,000 to 95,000 distinct CDR3 sequences, about two thirds of which are singletons. Sequencing was performed on lung tumor tissue. Receptor source: a woman in her thirties or forties with non-small cell lung cancer. Both conserved end residues are part of each CDR3. A D gene is named only where the DNA matches it firmly. A clone size is listed for some rows: how often the clone was seen (once, few, many), or a class if it is expanded.

d_gene	v_gene	abundance	j_gene	CDR3nt	CDR3aa
TRBD2	TRBV4-2	NA	TRBJ2-1	TGTGTCAACAGCCATTACAATGGACTAGCGGGAGACAGTGGCACCTACAATGGGCAGTTCTTC	CVNSHYNGLAGDSGTYNGQFF
TRBD2	TRBV11-2	NA	TRBJ2-1	TGTGCCAACAGTCCCAGCGGGGGGAGCGGACTTGAGGAGTTCTTC	CANSPSGGSGLEEFF
NA	TRBV7-9	NA	TRBJ2-1	TGTGCCATTAGCCAAAGGATAGCGTGCGAGCAGTTCTTC	CAISQRIACEQFF
NA	TRBV29-1	NA	TRBJ2-1	TGCAGCGTTGCTAAACTAGTGAACTCCAGTGAGCAGTTCTTC	CSVAKLVNSSEQFF
NA	TRBV11-2	NA	TRBJ2-5	TGTGCCAGCAGTTTAGAGAGAACTGGTGGGGGTCGGCAAGAGACCGAGTGCTTC	CASSLERTGGGRQETECF
TRBD1	TRBV29-1	many	TRBJ1-2	TGCAGCGCTGAGGGAAGACAGGGTTTAAACTATGGCTACACCTTC	CSAEGRQGLNYGYTF
NA	TRBV20-1	few	TRBJ1-2	TGCAGTGCGAAGGGGCAGGCTAACTATGGCTACACCTTC	CSAKGQANYGYTF
NA	TRBV11-2	once	TRBJ2-3	TGTGTCAGCTGCTTAGCCTCCCAGGGTAGCCCAGATACGCAGTATTTT	CVSCLASQGSPDTQYF
NA	TRBV6-5	many	TRBJ2-1	TGTGCCAGCAGCCTATCTGGGACGGCGGGTGGGCAGTTCTTC	CASSLSGTAGGQFF
NA	TRBV6-6	NA	TRBJ1-5	TGTGCCATCATGCCTAGCGGGGGGGGGGATACGCAGCATTTT	CAIMPSGGGDTQHF
NA	TRBV5-1	NA	TRBJ2-7	TGCACCAGCAGTCAGAACTACGAGCAGTACTTC	CTSSQNYEQYF
NA	TRBV5-4	many	TRBJ2-3	TGTGCCAGCAGCTTGTATCTAAATACGCAGTATTTT	CASSLYLNTQYF
TRBD2	TRBV7-3	few	TRBJ2-1	TGTGCCAGCAGCTCCACTAGCGGGACCTACAATGAGCAGTTCTTC	CASSSTSGTYNEQFF
NA	TRBV10-2	once	TRBJ2-1	TGCGCCAGCCACTCTGGACTGTACAATGAACAGTTCTTC	CASHSGLYNEQFF
NA	TRBV6-5	NA	TRBJ2-7	TGTGCCAGCAGTTTAGCGGAGGGACCCTACGAGCAGTACTTT	CASSLAEGPYEQYF
NA	TRBV12-3/TRBV12-4	NA	TRBJ1-2	TGTGCCAGCAGTTCAACGGGAGCCCCTAGCTATGGCTACACCTTC	CASSSTGAPSYGYTF
NA	TRBV11-3	NA	TRBJ2-2	TGTACCAGCAGCTTAGCAGGCTCTGGGAAGCTGTTTTTT	CTSSLAGSGKLFF
TRBD1	TRBV5-6	NA	TRBJ1-5	TGTGTCAGCAGCTTGGCGACAGGGGGCAATCAGCCCCAGCATTTT	CVSSLATGGNQPQHF
NA	TRBV6-6	NA	TRBJ2-1	TGTGCCAGCAGTTACCGAAAGAGAGTCGGGACACCCTACAATGAGCAGTTTTTC	CASSYRKRVGTPYNEQFF
NA	TRBV5-4	once	TRBJ2-2	TGTGCCAGCAGCTCCCGCCTAAGCGCCGGGGAGCAGTTTTTT	CASSSRLSAGEQFF
NA	TRBV11-2	NA	TRBJ1-3	TGTGCCAGCAGCTTGGCAGTAATCTCTGGGAACACCATTTATTTT	CASSLAVISGNTIYF
NA	TRBV24-1	NA	TRBJ2-3	TGTGCCACCAGTGATCCCCGCAGCGCAGATACGCAGTATTTT	CATSDPRSADTQYF
NA	TRBV11-2	once	TRBJ2-1	TGTGCCAGCAGCTTATCGACAGAGGTAATCCCCTGCAATGAGCAGTTCTTC	CASSLSTEVIPCNEQFF
NA	TRBV6-1	NA	TRBJ2-1	TGTGCCAGCAGTGAGGGGCAGGACTACAGTGAGCAGTTCTTC	CASSEGQDYSEQFF
NA	TRBV6-2/TRBV6-3	NA	TRBJ2-7	TGTGCCAGCAGTTACCCCAGGGGAACTGGTTACGAGCATTACTTC	CASSYPRGTGYEHYF
NA	TRBV28	NA	TRBJ1-5	TGCGCCAGCAGTTTATTCTCATCCCAGCATTTT	CASSLFSSQHF
NA	TRBV2	once	TRBJ1-5	TGTGCCGGAACAGCCCCCGGTCAGCCCCTGCATTTT	CAGTAPGQPLHF
NA	TRBV29-1	few	TRBJ2-1	TGTAGCGTTGAAACGGGATGCGCTCTCAATGAGCAGTTCTTC	CSVETGCALNEQFF
TRBD1	TRBV6-5	NA	TRBJ1-5	TGTACCAGCAGTTACCAGACAAGGGGGCAGCCCCAGCATTTC	CTSSYQTRGQPQHF
NA	TRBV6-5	once	TRBJ1-6	TGTGCAAGCAATTACTCGTTACAGATCTATAATTCACCCCTCCACTTT	CASNYSLQIYNSPLHF
TRBD2	TRBV29-1	NA	TRBJ2-5	TGCAACGTAAGCGACCCGGGACTAGTGGGAGGGTCCCTACAAGAGACCCAGTACTTC	CNVSDPGLVGGSLQETQYF
NA	TRBV5-1	NA	TRBJ2-3	TGTGCCAACAGCTTGGAAGGAGGTACACAGTATTTT	CANSLEGGTQYF
NA	TRBV11-2	medium-sized	TRBJ2-5	TGTGCCAGCAGCTTAGTTAGGCATGGGCTAGCACCGCAAGAGACCCAGTACTTC	CASSLVRHGLAPQETQYF
TRBD2	TRBV12-3/TRBV12-4	NA	TRBJ2-3	TGTGCCAGCAGCACCCGAGGAGTAGTGGGGGGGAACACAGATACGCAGTATTTT	CASSTRGVVGGNTDTQYF
TRBD2	TRBV30	NA	TRBJ2-1	TGTACCCGAACGACTAGCGGATCCTACATTGAGCAGTTCTTC	CTRTTSGSYIEQFF
NA	TRBV6-1	NA	TRBJ1-5	TGTGACAGCAATGGAAGGGTGACCCTCACAGATACGCAGCATTTT	CDSNGRVTLTDTQHF
NA	TRBV7-6	NA	TRBJ2-1	TGTGCCAGCAGCACTCCTCAGGGGGGGCGCATAGGAGATGAGCAGTTCTTC	CASSTPQGGRIGDEQFF
NA	TRBV4-1	NA	TRBJ2-2	TGCACCAGCAGCCCCCGCGGGTTACAACCGAGCATCGGGGAGCTGTTTTTT	CTSSPRGLQPSIGELFF
NA	TRBV20-1	NA	TRBJ2-2	TGCAGTGCTAGAGATTTGAGTGCCGGCGGGGAGCTGTTTTTT	CSARDLSAGGELFF
NA	TRBV12-3/TRBV12-4	NA	TRBJ2-2	TGTGCCAGCAGTTCTGGATTGGGAAATACCGGGGAGCTGTTTTTT	CASSSGLGNTGELFF
TRBD2	TRBV30	many	TRBJ2-3	TGTGCCTGGAGTGCTAGCGGCGGAGGCACAGATACGCAGTATTTT	CAWSASGGGTDTQYF
NA	TRBV7-8	many	TRBJ2-2	TGTGCCAGCAGCTTAGCGGGTCGTCGCACCGGGGAGCTGTTTTTT	CASSLAGRRTGELFF
NA	TRBV6-1	NA	TRBJ1-1	TGTGCTAGCAGTCTCCGAGCAGGGGAGGCCCCTGAAGCTTTCTTT	CASSLRAGEAPEAFF
NA	TRBV5-4	NA	TRBJ2-2	TGTGCCAGCAGCTTGGCGGGGCGCTCAAACACCGGGGAGCTGTTTTTT	CASSLAGRSNTGELFF
TRBD2	TRBV11-2	NA	TRBJ2-1	TGTGGCAGCAGCGAAGGACTAGCGGGAGTTAACAGCCATGAGCAGTTCTTC	CGSSEGLAGVNSHEQFF
TRBD2	TRBV28	NA	TRBJ2-1	TGTGTCAGCAGTCCTGGACTAGCGGGGGGCAATGAGCAGTTCTTC	CVSSPGLAGGNEQFF
TRBD2	TRBV5-4	NA	TRBJ2-3	TGTGCCAGCAGGACCGGGACTAGCGGGACAGCAACGCAGTATTTT	CASRTGTSGTATQYF
NA	TRBV11-2	NA	TRBJ2-1	TGTGCCAGCAACATCCACGGAACCGTGGGTGAGCAGTTCTTC	CASNIHGTVGEQFF
TRBD2	TRBV6-1	many	TRBJ2-3	TGTGCCAGCGAGAGCGGGAGTTGGGATACGCAGTATTTT	CASESGSWDTQYF
TRBD1	TRBV11-1	NA	TRBJ2-1	TGTGCCAGCGACTTACACAGGGGATGGGAACAGTTCTTC	CASDLHRGWEQFF
NA	TRBV24-1	NA	TRBJ2-3	TGTGCCACCAGAGCGGGCGTTCCAGATACGCAGTATTTT	CATRAGVPDTQYF
NA	TRBV12-3/TRBV12-4	NA	TRBJ2-2	TGTGCCAGCAGTAGAGAGAGCACCGGGAAGCTGTTTTTT	CASSRESTGKLFF
TRBD2	TRBV11-3	NA	TRBJ2-1	TGTGGCAGCAGCAGGCGGGGCGTAGCGGGGTACAATGAGCAATTCTTC	CGSSRRGVAGYNEQFF